This T cell receptor beta chain was observed in a study of shared clonotypes between healthy human individuals. Study-wide context: Researchers assigned three CD4 naive, three CD4 memory, two CD8 naive and one CD8 memory plate to each donor.

In germline, CDR1 is SNHLY, CDR2 FYNNEI. The CDR3 spans 13 residues. The study ran the assay at deep level. This table comes from immunoSEQ multiplex PCR, and its TCRdb copy is limited to in-frame clones, with some not included. This table has about 380,000 clones, 90% to 97% appearing once. The material sequenced was memory CD8+ T cells sorted from blood. This sample's subset: CD45RO+ cells pooled with CCR7-negative TemRA cells. The TCR comes from a man aged 25-45 years in good health. The chain links TRBV2 to TRBJ2-3; TRBD2 matches 7 bases. The CDR3 DNA is TGTGCTTTGCGAGCTAGCGGTCCTGATACGCAGTATTTT. Encoded protein: CALRASGPDTQYF. Full variable domain (remainder filled in from reference TRBV2 and TRBJ2-3): EPEVTQTPSHQVTQMGQEVILRCVPISNHLYFYWYRQILGQKVEFLVSFYNNEISEKSEIFDDQFSVERPDGSNFTLKIRSTKLEDSAMYFCALRASGPDTQYFGPGTRLTVL.